This TCR beta chain is drawn from a study of cytomegalovirus exposure and HLA in healthy donors. Background on the study: Clustering assigned roughly 81% of the approximately 390 genotyped donors to the Caucasian-associated ancestry cluster.

Though nominally healthy at sampling, donors likely had unrecorded immune exposures. The V end lost 9 bases, the J end lost 8 bases, and 16 bases lay between the germline ends. CDR1 MGHDK and CDR2 SYGVNS come from the germline V gene. The CDR3 extends over 12 amino acids. Primers for the PCR totalled 60 Vbeta and 13 Jbeta. Method: immunoSEQ multiplex PCR; TCRdb's copy keeps in-frame clones and lacks some. The repertoire has roughly 120,000 clones, less than 80% of them found once; the top ten carry about 4.2%. Sequencing used PBMCs. The receptor comes from a woman in her thirties or forties in good health and CMV-seropositive. The chain recombines TRBV25-1 with TRBJ1-2, with a possible D match to TRBD1 (6 bases). The CDR3: CASATGSEGYTF. As DNA, the CDR3 is TGTGCCAGTGCAACAGGGTCGGAAGGCTACACCTTC.